Listed below are T cell receptor beta chains from one sample, sequenced in a study of blood T cell repertoires in COVID-19. Produced via immunoSEQ multiplex PCR; TCRdb's table is partial and in-frame only. Here the sample spans 300,000 or so clones, 85% to 90% being singletons. The sample consisted of peripheral blood. Receptors were obtained from a woman aged 40 to 50 with acute or convalescent COVID-19. Each CDR3 is given with its conserved first and last residue. The D gene is left open where the match is weak. A clone size is listed for some rows: how often the clone was seen (once, few, many), or a class if it is expanded.

cdr3_nt: TGTGCCAGCAGCTTGGGACAGATTAGCAATCAGCCCCAGCATTTT; cdr3_aa: CASSLGQISNQPQHF; j_call: TRBJ1-5; cdr3_length: 15; v_call: TRBV7-3; clone_size: -; d_call: TRBD1
cdr3_nt: TGTGCCAGCAGCCGATCAGGGGTCACAGATACGCAGTATTTT; cdr3_aa: CASSRSGVTDTQYF; j_call: TRBJ2-3; cdr3_length: 14; v_call: TRBV3-1/TRBV3-2; clone_size: -; d_call: -
cdr3_nt: TGTGCCAGCAGCGCCGACAGGACCGGGGAGCTGTTTTTT; cdr3_aa: CASSADRTGELFF; j_call: TRBJ2-2; cdr3_length: 13; v_call: TRBV13; clone_size: -; d_call: -
cdr3_nt: TGTGCCAGCAGCTATCAAACAGGGCACACTGAAGCTTTCTTT; cdr3_aa: CASSYQTGHTEAFF; j_call: TRBJ1-1; cdr3_length: 14; v_call: TRBV13; clone_size: -; d_call: -
cdr3_nt: TGTGCCAGCACCCGGGGGGGGAGCCTATCGAACACCGGGGAGCTGTTTTTT; cdr3_aa: CASTRGGSLSNTGELFF; j_call: TRBJ2-2; cdr3_length: 17; v_call: TRBV5-4; clone_size: -; d_call: TRBD2
cdr3_nt: TGTGCCAGCAGCTTGGGACTAGGAGAGACCCAGTACTTC; cdr3_aa: CASSLGLGETQYF; j_call: TRBJ2-5; cdr3_length: 13; v_call: TRBV5-6; clone_size: -; d_call: -
cdr3_nt: TGTGCCAGCAGTGAAAGCAGGGTCGGAGATACGCAGTATTTT; cdr3_aa: CASSESRVGDTQYF; j_call: TRBJ2-3; cdr3_length: 14; v_call: TRBV6-1; clone_size: -; d_call: -
cdr3_nt: TGTGCCACCAGTGACCCGCCGGATGGGCGGGGGTGGGAGACCCAGTACTTC; cdr3_aa: CATSDPPDGRGWETQYF; j_call: TRBJ2-5; cdr3_length: 17; v_call: TRBV24-1; clone_size: -; d_call: TRBD2
cdr3_nt: TGTGCCAGCAGCTTAGCAGGGGGTATCACCTTC; cdr3_aa: CASSLAGGITF; j_call: TRBJ1-2; cdr3_length: 11; v_call: TRBV7-9; clone_size: -; d_call: -
cdr3_nt: TGTGCCAGTAGTAACCGGGACAGACTTTTTGGCGGGGAGCTGTTTTTT; cdr3_aa: CASSNRDRLFGGELFF; j_call: TRBJ2-2; cdr3_length: 16; v_call: TRBV19; clone_size: -; d_call: TRBD1
cdr3_nt: TGCAGCGTCCAGACAGGGGCTTCGGAAAAACTGTTTTTT; cdr3_aa: CSVQTGASEKLFF; j_call: TRBJ1-4; cdr3_length: 13; v_call: TRBV29-1; clone_size: -; d_call: TRBD1
cdr3_nt: TGTGCCAGTAGTCGACAGACTAATTCACCCCTCCACTTT; cdr3_aa: CASSRQTNSPLHF; j_call: TRBJ1-6; cdr3_length: 13; v_call: TRBV19; clone_size: -; d_call: -
cdr3_nt: TGTGCCAGCAGCTTGCTTCCGACAGGGAACTATGGCTACACCTTC; cdr3_aa: CASSLLPTGNYGYTF; j_call: TRBJ1-2; cdr3_length: 15; v_call: TRBV5-5; clone_size: -; d_call: TRBD1
cdr3_nt: TGTGCCAGCAGCGGACCGGGACAGGGGGAGGATGGCTACACCTTC; cdr3_aa: CASSGPGQGEDGYTF; j_call: TRBJ1-2; cdr3_length: 15; v_call: TRBV9; clone_size: -; d_call: TRBD1
cdr3_nt: TGTGCCAGCACCAACCAGGCGACCGCTAACTATGGCTACACCTTC; cdr3_aa: CASTNQATANYGYTF; j_call: TRBJ1-2; cdr3_length: 15; v_call: TRBV6-5; clone_size: -; d_call: -
cdr3_nt: TGTGCCAGCAGTCAACAGACAGACACTGAAGCTTTCTTT; cdr3_aa: CASSQQTDTEAFF; j_call: TRBJ1-1; cdr3_length: 13; v_call: TRBV6-5; clone_size: -; d_call: -
cdr3_nt: TGCGCCAGCAGAACAGCCGGGACCCCGGGGGACATTCAGTACTTC; cdr3_aa: CASRTAGTPGDIQYF; j_call: TRBJ2-4; cdr3_length: 15; v_call: TRBV5-1; clone_size: -; d_call: -
cdr3_nt: TGTGCCAGCTCACCAAGGACAGGGTCGTCCCACATCTCTGGAAACACCATATATTTT; cdr3_aa: CASSPRTGSSHISGNTIYF; j_call: TRBJ1-3; cdr3_length: 19; v_call: TRBV18; clone_size: -; d_call: TRBD1
cdr3_nt: TGTGCCAGCAGCATCAGGACAGGGGTTCTTAGCAATCAGCCCCAGCATTTT; cdr3_aa: CASSIRTGVLSNQPQHF; j_call: TRBJ1-5; cdr3_length: 17; v_call: TRBV27; clone_size: once; d_call: TRBD1
cdr3_nt: TGTGCCTGGAGTGTACAGGGTAACACTGAAGCTTTCTTT; cdr3_aa: CAWSVQGNTEAFF; j_call: TRBJ1-1; cdr3_length: 13; v_call: TRBV30; clone_size: -; d_call: -
cdr3_nt: TGTACCAGTAGTATTCCCAGCTGGCGGGGTGATGAGCAGTTCTTC; cdr3_aa: CTSSIPSWRGDEQFF; j_call: TRBJ2-1; cdr3_length: 15; v_call: TRBV19; clone_size: once; d_call: -
cdr3_nt: TGCGCCAGCAGTAGTGAGAACTATGGCTACACCTTC; cdr3_aa: CASSSENYGYTF; j_call: TRBJ1-2; cdr3_length: 12; v_call: TRBV10-2; clone_size: -; d_call: -
cdr3_nt: TGTGCCAGCAGCCTGACCAAGGGACAGAGTAAGGAAGTTTTCTTT; cdr3_aa: CASSLTKGQSKEVFF; j_call: TRBJ1-1; cdr3_length: 15; v_call: TRBV4-2; clone_size: -; d_call: TRBD1
cdr3_nt: TGCGCCAGCAGCTTGTTTTCTGACACCACTAGCGACACCGGGGAGCTGTTTTTT; cdr3_aa: CASSLFSDTTSDTGELFF; j_call: TRBJ2-2; cdr3_length: 18; v_call: TRBV5-1; clone_size: -; d_call: TRBD2
cdr3_nt: TGTGCCAGCAGCTTAGTCCGGGACAGGGGGACTGAAGCTTTCTTT; cdr3_aa: CASSLVRDRGTEAFF; j_call: TRBJ1-1; cdr3_length: 15; v_call: TRBV11-2; clone_size: -; d_call: TRBD1
cdr3_nt: TGTGCCAGTAGTATAGTAGCGAGTCGTTCTGGGGCCAACGTCCTGACTTTC; cdr3_aa: CASSIVASRSGANVLTF; j_call: TRBJ2-6; cdr3_length: 17; v_call: TRBV19; clone_size: -; d_call: -